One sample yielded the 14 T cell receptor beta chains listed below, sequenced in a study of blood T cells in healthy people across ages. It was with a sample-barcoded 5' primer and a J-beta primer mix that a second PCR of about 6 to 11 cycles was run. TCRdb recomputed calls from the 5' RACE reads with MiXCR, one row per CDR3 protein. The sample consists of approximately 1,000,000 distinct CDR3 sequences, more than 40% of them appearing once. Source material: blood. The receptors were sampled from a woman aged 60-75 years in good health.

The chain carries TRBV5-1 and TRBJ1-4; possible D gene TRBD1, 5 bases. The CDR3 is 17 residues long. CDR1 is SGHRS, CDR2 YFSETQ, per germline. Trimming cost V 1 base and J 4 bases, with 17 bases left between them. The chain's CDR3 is CASSLFGATRLNEKLFF. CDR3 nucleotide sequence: TGCGCCAGCAGCTTGTTTGGGGCCACCCGACTTAATGAAAAACTGTTTTTT. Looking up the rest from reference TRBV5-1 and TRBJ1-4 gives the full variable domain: KAGVTQTPRYLIKTRGQQVTLSCSPISGHRSVSWYQQTPGQGLQFLFEYFSETQRNKGNFPGRFSGRQFSNSRSEMNVSTLELGDSALYLCASSLFGATRLNEKLFFGSGTQLSVL.

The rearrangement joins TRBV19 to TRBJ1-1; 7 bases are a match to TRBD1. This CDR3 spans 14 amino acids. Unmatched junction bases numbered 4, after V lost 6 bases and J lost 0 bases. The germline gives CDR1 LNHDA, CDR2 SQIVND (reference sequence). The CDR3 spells CASSHQGVNTEAFF. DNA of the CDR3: TGTGCCAGTAGCCACCAGGGGGTGAACACTGAAGCTTTCTTT.

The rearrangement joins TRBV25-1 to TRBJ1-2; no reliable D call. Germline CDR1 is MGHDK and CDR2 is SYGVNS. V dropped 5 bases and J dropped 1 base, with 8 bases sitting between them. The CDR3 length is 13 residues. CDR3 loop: CASSFQINYGYTF. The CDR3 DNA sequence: TGTGCCAGCAGTTTCCAGATTAACTATGGCTACACCTTC.

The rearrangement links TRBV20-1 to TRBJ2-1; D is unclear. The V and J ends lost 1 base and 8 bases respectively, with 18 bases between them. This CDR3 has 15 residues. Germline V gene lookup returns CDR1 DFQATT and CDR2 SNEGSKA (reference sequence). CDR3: CSARVALTAGDEQFF. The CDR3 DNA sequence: TGCAGTGCTAGAGTAGCCCTGACTGCTGGTGATGAGCAGTTCTTC.

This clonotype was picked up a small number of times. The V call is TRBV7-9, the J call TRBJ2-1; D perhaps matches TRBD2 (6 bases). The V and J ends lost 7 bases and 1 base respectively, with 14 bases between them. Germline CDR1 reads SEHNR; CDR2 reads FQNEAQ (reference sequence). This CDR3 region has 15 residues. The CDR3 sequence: CASTGGGPSYNEQFF. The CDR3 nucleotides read TGTGCCAGCACCGGAGGAGGGCCGTCCTACAATGAGCAGTTCTTC.

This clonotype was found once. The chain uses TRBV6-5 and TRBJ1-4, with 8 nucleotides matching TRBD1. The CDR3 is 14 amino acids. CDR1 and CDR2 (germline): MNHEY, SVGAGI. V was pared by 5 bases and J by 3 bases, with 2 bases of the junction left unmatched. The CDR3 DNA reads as TGTGCCAGCAGTCAGGGGGCTCCTAATGAAAAACTGTTTTTT. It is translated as CASSQGAPNEKLFF.

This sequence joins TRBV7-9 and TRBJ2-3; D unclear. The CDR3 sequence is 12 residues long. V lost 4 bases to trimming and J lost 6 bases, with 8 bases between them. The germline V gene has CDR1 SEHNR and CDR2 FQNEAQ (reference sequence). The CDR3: CASSSAYDTQYF. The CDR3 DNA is TGTGCCAGCAGCTCAGCTTATGATACGCAGTATTTT.

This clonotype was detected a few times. CDR3 sequence: CSAATPTEYGYTF. In DNA, the CDR3 is TGCAGTGCCGCCACTCCGACAGAGTATGGCTACACCTTC. This chain uses TRBV20-1 with TRBJ1-2; tentatively, D is TRBD1 (5 bases). The germline V gene encodes CDR1 DFQATT and CDR2 SNEGSKA (reference sequence). The CDR3 has 13 residues. V shed 6 bases and J shed 5 bases, with 16 bases lying between them.

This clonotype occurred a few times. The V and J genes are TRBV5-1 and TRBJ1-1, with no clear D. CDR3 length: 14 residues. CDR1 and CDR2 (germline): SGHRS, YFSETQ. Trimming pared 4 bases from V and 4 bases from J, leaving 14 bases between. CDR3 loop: CASSPLTVGTEAFF. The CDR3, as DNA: TGCGCCAGCAGCCCCCTCACGGTGGGCACTGAAGCTTTCTTT.

CDR3 region: CASSLRETTQYF. The CDR3 DNA reads TGTGCCAGCAGCTTAAGGGAGACTACGCAGTATTTT. The rearrangement uses TRBV5-8 and TRBJ2-3; D may be TRBD2 (5 bases). The CDR3 is 12 amino acids. With 2 bases removed from V and 8 bases from J, the gap between germline ends came to 9 bases. Germline V gene sequence: CDR1 SGHTS, CDR2 YDEGEE.

The CDR3 protein is CASSLAVKEKLFF. As DNA, the CDR3 is TGTGCCAGCAGCTTAGCGGTAAAGGAAAAACTGTTTTTT. J is TRBJ1-4 and V is TRBV7-2, with D unresolved. V was trimmed by 0 bases and J by 8 bases, leaving 7 bases between them. The CDR3 extends over 13 amino acids. Germline CDR1 and CDR2: SGHTA and FQGNSA.

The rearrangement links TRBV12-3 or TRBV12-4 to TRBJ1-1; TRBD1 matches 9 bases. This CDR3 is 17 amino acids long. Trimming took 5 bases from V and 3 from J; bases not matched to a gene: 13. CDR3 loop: CASSPHRTGEGDTEAFF. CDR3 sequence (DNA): TGTGCCAGCAGTCCCCATAGGACAGGGGAGGGTGACACTGAAGCTTTCTTT.

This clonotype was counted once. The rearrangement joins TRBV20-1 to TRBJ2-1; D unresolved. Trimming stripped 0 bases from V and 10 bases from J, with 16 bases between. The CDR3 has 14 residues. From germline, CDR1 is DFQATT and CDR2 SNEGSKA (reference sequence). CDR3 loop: CSARDIGRFYEQFF. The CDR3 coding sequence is TGCAGTGCTAGAGATATCGGGCGGTTCTACGAGCAGTTCTTC.

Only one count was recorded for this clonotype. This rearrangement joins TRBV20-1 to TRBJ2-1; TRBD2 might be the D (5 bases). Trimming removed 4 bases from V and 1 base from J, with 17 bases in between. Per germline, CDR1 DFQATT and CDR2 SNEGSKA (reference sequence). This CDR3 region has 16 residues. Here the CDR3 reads CSATFHGGGSYNEQFF. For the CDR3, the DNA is TGCAGTGCTACCTTCCACGGAGGCGGGTCCTACAATGAGCAGTTCTTC.